What follows describes a single T cell receptor beta chain. This clonotype has just a few counts. What antigen it recognizes has not been identified. Per-base quality was not reported, and no clone a single base away is much larger than it. The sequencing machine was an Illumina HiSeq 1500. The public reads were run again by TCRdb, first through fastp at Q25 and then through MiXCR, and only productive beta chains were kept. Under each unique CDR3 protein, matching rows form one entry showing the most common genes and DNA. The sample table lists a few hundred thousand distinct CDR3 sequences, around 20% of them with a count of one. The ten largest clones take up approximately 20% of the sample. The junction shows trimming of 4 bases on V and 0 bases on J, and the gene matches do not reach 6 bases of it. The germline V gene (reference sequence) specifies DFQATT as CDR1 and SNEGSKA as CDR2. The CDR3 contains 15 residues, cysteine and phenylalanine counted. Of all the DNA, just the CDR3 is kept, 45 bases in frame from base 1.

These data originate in a study of T cell repertoires in cytomegalovirus infection (dated by TCRdb to the late 2010s). In the study overall: Recently identified HLA-C-restricted CMV epitopes, whose presentation resists viral immunomodulation, were targeted by peptide stimulations together with well-studied HLA-B-restricted epitopes. The HLA type of each donor mattered for the analysis, because public TCR beta signatures pointed to carriage of CMV infection along with the matching HLA type.

This sample's treatment or condition label indicates: in vitro stimulation with specific CMV peptide epitopes to enrich CMV-specific T cells. On the study overall, not on this receptor specifically: The ex vivo response was dominated by HLA-C-restricted CMV-specific TCR beta clonotypes, and the single most frequent clonotype in two of eight donors was supplied by these HLA-C-restricted clonotypes. Cumulative frequency of public TCR beta family members discriminated carriers of CMV infection plus the relevant HLA type in this cohort and an independent roughly 350-donor cohort.

The sequence is built from TRBV20-1 and TRBJ2-3, with 8 middle bases fitting TRBD1. This sequence originates from a human donor in good health (CMV status not recorded). Some clones in this sample may be carry-over from other donors' samples. The sample in question was cultured PBMCs, obtained from culture after CMV antigen stimulation. The nucleotide sequence reads TGCAGTGCTACCACACAGGGGGGAAGCACAGATACGCAGTATTTT. Its protein is CSATTQGGSTDTQYF.